Shown below are 31 T cell receptor beta chains from a single sample sequenced in a study of identical twins. TCRdb used MiXCR to reprocess the 5' RACE reads, holding one entry per CDR3 protein. This sample has about 530,000 distinct CDR3 sequences, with under 25% found just once. This same sample was also taken into another study, of yellow fever vaccine responses in identical twins.

The sample was CD4+ T cells sorted from blood. The receptors derive from a woman younger than 30 in good health.

The chain employs TRBV6-2 or TRBV6-3 and TRBJ2-1, with TRBD2 matching over 12 bases. V lost 1 base, J lost 4 bases, and 8 bases stayed unmatched. The CDR3 extends over 18 amino acids. From germline, CDR1 is MNHEY and CDR2 SVGEGT. CDR3 sequence reads: CASSYFTSGRMGYNEQFF. The CDR3 nucleotides are TGTGCCAGCAGTTACTTTACTAGCGGGAGGATGGGGTACAATGAGCAGTTCTTC.

The V gene is TRBV3-1, the J gene TRBJ2-7, with 7 bases that match TRBD2. There are 17 residues in the CDR3. The V segment lost 5 bases and the J segment 4 bases; nucleotides outside the gene matches: 17. CDR1 is LGHDT, CDR2 YNNKEL, per germline (reference sequence). The CDR3 bases are TGTGCCAGCAGCTCACCCTCCGGGAGGCTGACTAGATACGAGCAGTACTTC. Its protein product is CASSSPSGRLTRYEQYF.

The chain carries TRBV7-6 and TRBJ2-5; D is unresolved. Trimming cost V 5 bases and J 5 bases, with 15 bases left between them. Germline V CDR1 and CDR2: SGHVS, FNYEAQ. The CDR3 covers 14 residues. The CDR3 reads CASSPTRLGETQYF. In nucleotides, the CDR3 is TGTGCCAGCAGCCCGACCCGGTTGGGGGAGACCCAGTACTTC.

This clonotype was seen ten or more times. The gene calls are TRBV7-8 and TRBJ2-6; 10 bases align to TRBD1. The germline V gene encodes CDR1 SGHVS and CDR2 FQNEAQ. The CDR3 has 19 residues. Germline trimming cut 2 bases from V and 2 bases from J; bases unmatched to any gene: 9. The DNA of the CDR3 is TGTGCCAGCAGCTTACTAACCGGGACAGGGGTTACTGGGGCCAACGTCCTGACTTTC. Translated, it gives CASSLLTGTGVTGANVLTF.

The table lists this clonotype with many counts. V is TRBV12-3 or TRBV12-4 and J is TRBJ1-6; no firm D call. The CDR3 spans 15 residues. Trimming shortened V by 6 bases and J by 7 bases, and 16 bases separated the two germline ends. The DNA for the CDR3 is TGTGCCAGCAGACCCCCGGGTACAGAGAATTCACCCCTCCACTTT. Residues: CASRPPGTENSPLHF.

CDR3 bases: TGTGCCAGCATCGAGAGGGGGGCCATTGTCGGGGAGCTGTTTTTT. Translation: CASIERGAIVGELFF. The chain combines TRBV12-3 or TRBV12-4 with TRBJ2-2, with D tentatively TRBD1 or TRBD2 (6 bases each). Trimming left V 7 bases short and J 7 bases short, with 19 bases between. CDR3 length: 15 amino acids.

There are a few counts of this clonotype. The chain recombines TRBV6-5 with TRBJ2-2; no clear D gene. Germline V gene lookup returns CDR1 MNHEY and CDR2 SVGAGI. V lost 0 bases to trimming and J lost 2 bases, with 7 bases between them. This CDR3 region has 15 residues. The CDR3 sequence is CASSYSYLNTGELFF. DNA for the CDR3: TGTGCCAGCAGTTACTCCTACCTCAACACCGGGGAGCTGTTTTTT.

This clonotype was detected only a few times. V usage is TRBV20-1 and J usage is TRBJ2-4; tentative D call: TRBD2 (6 bases). Germline V gives CDR1 DFQATT, CDR2 SNEGSKA (reference sequence). The V and J ends lost 5 bases and 6 bases respectively, with 14 bases between them. CDR3 size: 13 residues. The CDR3 protein is CSALGTPGNIQYF. The DNA of the CDR3 is TGCAGTGCTCTCGGGACTCCGGGAAACATTCAGTACTTC.

This clonotype occurred many times. The rearrangement uses TRBV24-1 and TRBJ2-1; the D gene is possibly TRBD1 (6 bases). Germline CDR1 KGHDR, CDR2 SFDVKD. Trimming stripped 1 base from V and 2 bases from J, with 14 bases between. The CDR3 sequence is 17 residues long. Here the CDR3 reads CATSDFGQKGAYNEQFF. The CDR3 DNA sequence: TGTGCCACCAGTGATTTTGGACAGAAAGGAGCCTACAATGAGCAGTTCTTC.

This clonotype was detected only a few times. This chain links TRBV5-1 with TRBJ2-2; 7 bases line up with TRBD1. With 0 bases clipped from V and 5 bases from J, the junction kept 7 bases outside the gene matches. The V gene's germline CDR1 is SGHRS and CDR2 YFSETQ. This CDR3 has 16 amino acids. CDR3 coding DNA: TGCGCCAGCAGCTTGGCCGACAGGGAAGGAACCGGGGAGCTGTTTTTT. Translation gives CASSLADREGTGELFF.

The chain recombines TRBV7-2 with TRBJ2-7; 8 bases line up with TRBD1. Germline CDR1 reads SGHTA; CDR2 reads FQGNSA. With 5 bases clipped from V and 4 bases from J, the junction kept 10 bases outside the gene matches. This CDR3 has 15 residues. The CDR3 loop is CASSPLAGGMYEQYV. As DNA, the CDR3 is TGTGCCAGCAGCCCCCTGGCAGGGGGCATGTACGAGCAGTACGTC.

This clonotype was seen a handful of times. The genes are TRBV12-3 or TRBV12-4 and TRBJ2-7, with 10 bases matching TRBD2. CDR3 length equals 15 residues. The V gene end was trimmed by 3 bases and the J gene end by 3 bases; junction bases not matched to a gene: 5. The CDR3 nucleotides are TGTGCCAGCAGTTTTTCACTAGCGGGAAACTACGAGCAGTACTTC. Translating it yields CASSFSLAGNYEQYF.

The CDR3: CGVAGWQETQYF. The CDR3 DNA reads as TGTGGTGTGGCTGGGTGGCAAGAGACCCAGTACTTC. J is TRBJ2-5 and V is TRBV28; D unresolved. Germline V gene sequence: CDR1 MDHEN, CDR2 SYDVKM. The CDR3 extends over 12 amino acids.

V is TRBV6-5 and J is TRBJ2-7; 13 bases are a match to TRBD2. With V trimmed by 5 bases and J by 3 bases, 7 bases remained unmatched. The CDR3 has 16 amino acids. CDR1 MNHEY and CDR2 SVGAGI come from the germline V gene. The CDR3 DNA follows: TGTGCCAGCAGTAACTTCCGACTAGCGGGGGGCTACGAGCAGTACGTC. Translating it yields CASSNFRLAGGYEQYV.

V usage is TRBV5-1 and J usage is TRBJ2-3; 8 bases map to TRBD1. V dropped 4 bases and J dropped 3; count of bases not matched to a gene: 10. There are 16 residues in the CDR3. From germline, CDR1 is SGHRS and CDR2 YFSETQ. This chain's CDR3 is CASSPGQGVGTDTQYF. The DNA of the CDR3 is TGCGCCAGCAGCCCCGGACAGGGAGTGGGGACAGATACGCAGTATTTT.

The V call is TRBV20-1, the J call TRBJ1-2, with 7 bases that match TRBD1. This CDR3 is built from 12 residues. Germline loops: CDR1 DFQATT, CDR2 SNEGSKA (reference sequence). The V gene end was trimmed by 6 bases and the J gene end by 3 bases; junction bases not matched to a gene: 4. The CDR3 reads CSAPGTDYGYTF. Written as DNA, the CDR3 is TGCAGTGCGCCTGGGACAGACTATGGCTACACCTTC.

This CDR3 is CASSPIDSGSLYEQYF. DNA of the CDR3: TGTGCCAGCAGTCCGATTGATAGCGGGAGCCTCTACGAGCAGTACTTC. V gene TRBV12-3 or TRBV12-4 combines with J gene TRBJ2-7, with 9 bases aligning to TRBD2. V was pared by 5 bases and J by 3 bases, with 11 bases of the junction left unmatched. The CDR3 length is 16 residues.

This chain connects TRBV6-5 to TRBJ2-7; no definite D call. Looked up from germline, CDR1 is MNHEY and CDR2 is SVGAGI. V dropped 11 bases and J dropped 2 bases, with 10 bases sitting between them. CDR3 size: 11 residues. The CDR3 loop reads CAAGMAYEQYF. In DNA form, the CDR3 reads TGTGCCGCTGGCATGGCCTACGAGCAGTACTTC.

The chain couples TRBV11-2 to TRBJ1-5; no reliable D call. The CDR3 consists of 17 residues. Trimming left V 5 bases short and J 0 bases short, with 17 bases between. In germline, CDR1 is SGHAT, CDR2 FQNNGV. CDR3 bases: TGTGCCAGCAGCCTACGGGGAGAGCCTTATAGCAATCAGCCCCAGCATTTT. This gives the protein CASSLRGEPYSNQPQHF.

This chain joins TRBV20-1 and TRBJ2-7; D uncertain. CDR3 length: 14 residues. CDR1 and CDR2 from the germline V gene are DFQATT and SNEGSKA (reference sequence). With 2 bases removed from V and 7 bases from J, the gap between germline ends came to 18 bases. The CDR3 bases are TGCAGTGCTAGACCCCCTTCCCCGGCTGTAGAGCAGTACTTC. As protein: CSARPPSPAVEQYF.

The rearrangement links TRBV29-1 to TRBJ1-2; a possible D gene is TRBD1 (5 bases). The germline gives CDR1 SQVTM, CDR2 ANQGSEA. The CDR3 is made up of 13 amino acids. V dropped 6 bases and J dropped 6 bases, with 17 bases sitting between them. CDR3 residues: CSVLTGSGHGYTF. CDR3 nucleotide sequence: TGCAGCGTCCTAACAGGATCCGGTCATGGCTACACCTTC.

This clonotype was seen many times. The chain links TRBV4-2 to TRBJ2-2, with 7 bases aligning to TRBD1. V gave up 1 base and J gave up 1 base; unmatched junction bases: 0. CDR1 is LGHNA and CDR2 is YNFKEQ in the germline V gene. The CDR3 consists of 15 residues. Here the CDR3 DNA reads TGTGCCAGCAGCCAAGGGACAGGGAACACCGGGGAGCTGTTTTTT. Translating gives CASSQGTGNTGELFF.

This clonotype occurred a few times. CDR3 nucleotide sequence: TGTGCCATCAGTGAACCCTCGCCGGGAGAGACCCAGTACTTC. This codes for CAISEPSPGETQYF. This chain links TRBV10-3 with TRBJ2-5; D gene unclear. The CDR3 is 14 residues long. Germline-derived CDR1 and CDR2 are ENHRY and SYGVKD. Trimming took off 3 bases at V and 4 bases at J, with 12 bases between the two ends.

V and J are TRBV7-8 and TRBJ1-2; TRBD1 aligns across 9 bases. Germline CDR1 is SGHVS and CDR2 is FQNEAQ. Losses at the gene ends were 0 bases for V and 7 bases for J; bases not matched to a gene: 6. CDR3 length equals 15 residues. The CDR3 coding sequence is TGTGCCAGCAGCTTAGCGGGACAGGGTTGGGGTGGCTACACCTTC. It is translated as CASSLAGQGWGGYTF. Complete variable domain (other parts from reference TRBV7-8 and TRBJ1-2): GAGVSQSPRYKVAKRGQDVALRCDPISGHVSLFWYQQALGQGPEFLTYFQNEAQLDKSGLPSDRFFAERPEGSVSTLKIQRTQQEDSAVYLCASSLAGQGWGGYTFGSGTRLTVV.

This clonotype was counted a few times. This chain links TRBV29-1 with TRBJ2-1; 8 nucleotides match TRBD2. The J segment lost 15 bases and the V segment lost 0 bases, leaving 10 bases of the junction unmatched. Germline values: CDR1 SQVTM, CDR2 ANQGSEA. The CDR3 extends over 13 amino acids. CDR3 bases: TGCAGCGTTGAAGATAGGAGGGGACTAGGTGGGTTCTTC. Its protein product is CSVEDRRGLGGFF.

The chain carries TRBV12-3 or TRBV12-4 and TRBJ1-5, with D perhaps TRBD1 (5 bases). The CDR3 covers 12 residues. Deletions cut 8 bases from V and 4 bases from J, with 9 bases between. CDR3 in DNA: TGTGCCAGCGAGAGACAGAATCAGCCCCAGCATTTT. It is translated as CASERQNQPQHF.

CDR3 residues: CAISDRGNEQFF. For the CDR3, the DNA is TGTGCCATCAGTGATAGGGGCAATGAGCAGTTCTTC. The J gene is TRBJ2-1, the V gene TRBV10-3, with D perhaps TRBD1 (5 bases). The CDR3 length is 12 residues. Germline loops: CDR1 ENHRY, CDR2 SYGVKD. The ends were cut back, 3 bases at V and 6 bases at J, with 6 bases in the middle.

The V and J genes are TRBV11-2 and TRBJ2-3; 7 nucleotides match TRBD2. CDR3 length equals 17 residues. V gave up 5 bases and J gave up 3 bases; unmatched junction bases: 14. Germline V gene sequence: CDR1 SGHAT, CDR2 FQNNGV. The CDR3 coding sequence is TGTGCCAGCAGCAAAAGAGGTAGCGGGCTCCGGACAGATACGCAGTATTTT. Protein: CASSKRGSGLRTDTQYF.

This clonotype was seen a few times. The V and J genes are TRBV20-1 and TRBJ2-2, with D possibly matching TRBD2 (6 bases). This CDR3 has 15 amino acids. V gave up 0 bases and J gave up 2 bases, with 10 bases separating them. CDR1 and CDR2 from the germline V gene are DFQATT and SNEGSKA (reference sequence). The CDR3 DNA follows: TGCAGTGCTAGAGATGCAGGACTAAACACCGGGGAGCTGTTTTTT. Amino acid sequence: CSARDAGLNTGELFF.

The V call is TRBV28, the J call TRBJ2-1; D possibly corresponds to TRBD2 (6 bases). The CDR3 extends over 16 amino acids. V shed 4 bases and J shed 5 bases, with 18 bases lying between them. Looked up from germline, CDR1 is MDHEN and CDR2 is SYDVKM. The CDR3 is CASSSHGTPLDNEQFF. The CDR3 coding sequence is TGTGCCAGCAGTTCCCATGGGACTCCCCTCGACAATGAGCAGTTCTTC.

The chain combines TRBV5-1 with TRBJ2-2; 7 nucleotides agree with TRBD1. Losses at the gene ends were 0 bases for V and 4 bases for J; bases not matched to a gene: 3. The length of the CDR3 is 15 residues. Per germline, CDR1 SGHRS and CDR2 YFSETQ. The CDR3 region has the DNA TGCGCCAGCAGCTTGGAACAGGGGACCACCGGGGAGCTGTTTTTT. Its translation: CASSLEQGTTGELFF.